These 18 T cell receptor beta chains share one sample of origin, sequenced in a study of shared T cell receptors in the human thymus. Measured with immunoSEQ multiplex PCR; TCRdb has only the in-frame clones, and not every one. The table includes roughly 550,000 clones, about 80% detected once. Another study also made use of these data, one on human thymus T cells.

The sample comprised thymocytes. The source of these receptors is a boy under three years old with a congenital heart defect.

The CDR3: CASTFGGIGYGYTF. CDR3 nucleotides: TGTGCCAGCACCTTCGGGGGGATTGGGTATGGCTACACCTTC. V usage is TRBV11-2 and J usage is TRBJ1-2; D is possibly TRBD1 (5 bases). CDR1 is SGHAT and CDR2 is FQNNGV in the germline V gene. Trimming took off 7 bases at V and 5 bases at J, with 17 bases between the two ends. CDR3 length: 14 residues.

This chain uses TRBV7-2 with TRBJ2-7; 8 nucleotides line up with TRBD1. The CDR3 spans 17 residues. J gave up 2 bases and V 0 bases, and 9 bases lay outside the gene matches. The V gene's germline CDR1 is SGHTA and CDR2 FQGNSA. CDR3 protein: CASSLAPGGGLAYEQYF. The CDR3 bases are TGTGCCAGCAGCTTAGCGCCAGGGGGCGGGCTGGCCTACGAGCAGTACTTC. The whole variable domain, filled in from reference TRBV7-2 and TRBJ2-7, reads GAGVSQSPSNKVTEKGKDVELRCDPISGHTALYWYRQSLGQGLEFLIYFQGNSAPDKSGLPSDRFSAERTGGSVSTLTIQRTQQEDSAVYLCASSLAPGGGLAYEQYFGPGTRLTVT.

This chain connects TRBV11-3 to TRBJ2-5, with 7 positions matching TRBD2. The CDR3 covers 14 residues. The ends lost 4 bases at V and 2 bases at J; junction bases unmatched: 4. Per the germline V gene, CDR1 is SGHNT and CDR2 is YENEEA. The CDR3 spells CASSSSGKQETQYF. The CDR3 DNA is TGTGCCAGCAGCTCTAGCGGTAAACAAGAGACCCAGTACTTC.

CDR3 loop: CASSFRIGRLDYEQYF. CDR3 bases: TGTGCCAGCAGCTTCCGAATAGGCAGACTTGACTACGAGCAGTACTTC. V is TRBV7-9 and J is TRBJ2-7, with D unclear. V was cut by 3 bases and J by 3 bases, with 18 bases left in between. This CDR3 has 16 residues. The germline gives CDR1 SEHNR, CDR2 FQNEAQ (reference sequence).

The gene calls are TRBV7-6 and TRBJ1-2, with 12 bases that match TRBD1. V lost 0 bases and J lost 2; bases outside the gene matches: 4. Germline values: CDR1 SGHVS, CDR2 FNYEAQ. The CDR3 covers 17 residues. CDR3 residues: CASSLAGQGASNYGYTF. CDR3 nucleotide sequence: TGTGCCAGCAGCTTAGCGGGACAGGGGGCGTCCAACTATGGCTACACCTTC.

The V call is TRBV6-1, the J call TRBJ1-5; D gene unclear. Per the germline V gene, CDR1 is MNHNS and CDR2 is SASEGT. Trimming took off 5 bases at V and 0 bases at J, with 11 bases between the two ends. CDR3 length equals 15 residues. CDR3: CASSHLRDSNQPQHF. In nucleotides, the CDR3 is TGTGCCAGCAGTCACCTGAGGGATAGCAATCAGCCCCAGCATTTT.

V and J are TRBV27 and TRBJ1-1, with 7 bases matching TRBD1. Germline CDR1 and CDR2: MNHEY and SMNVEV (reference sequence). The V gene end was trimmed by 5 bases and the J gene end by 6 bases; junction bases not matched to a gene: 9. The CDR3 extends over 14 amino acids. CDR3 DNA sequence: TGTGCCAGCAGTGCTAACAGGGGCGGCCCTGAAGCTTTCTTT. Protein product: CASSANRGGPEAFF.

The V gene is TRBV11-2, the J gene TRBJ2-7; TRBD2 is a possible D gene (6 bases). CDR1 is SGHAT, CDR2 FQNNGV, per germline. The CDR3 is 15 amino acids. V lost 5 bases to trimming and J lost 0 bases, with 14 bases between them. The CDR3 nucleotides read TGTGCCAGCAGCCCTCGACCGGGGGACTCCTACGAGCAGTACTTC. Its protein is CASSPRPGDSYEQYF.

This clone has only a few counts. The chain employs TRBV5-1 and TRBJ2-7; D perhaps matches TRBD2 (6 bases). The V end was cut by 3 bases, the J end by 2 bases, with 21 bases between. CDR1 and CDR2 (germline): SGHRS, YFSETQ. CDR3 length: 17 residues. The CDR3, as DNA: TGCGCCAGCAGCTCCGAAAGTCCCGGGACTTATACCTACGAGCAGTACTTC. This gives the protein CASSSESPGTYTYEQYF.

The chain joins TRBV28 to TRBJ2-3; perhaps TRBD2 as D (5 bases). Germline values: CDR1 MDHEN, CDR2 SYDVKM. The V end was cut by 5 bases, the J end by 4 bases, with 10 bases between. The CDR3 has 13 residues. CDR3 sequence reads: CASSPDYADTQYF. In DNA, the CDR3 is TGTGCCAGCAGTCCCGACTATGCAGATACGCAGTATTTT.

This clone was recorded a few times. The chain carries TRBV11-2 and TRBJ1-6; D uncertain. There are 17 residues in the CDR3. With 0 bases removed from V and 6 bases from J, the gap between germline ends came to 15 bases. The germline V gene encodes CDR1 SGHAT and CDR2 FQNNGV. In DNA form, the CDR3 reads TGTGCCAGCAGCTTAGATCTTAGAGAGCTACCTAATTCACCCCTCCACTTT. It specifies CASSLDLRELPNSPLHF.

This chain uses TRBV30 with TRBJ1-4; a possible D gene is TRBD1 (5 bases). V was pared by 2 bases and J by 4 bases, with 11 bases between. The CDR3 spans 14 residues. Germline CDR1 is GTSNPN and CDR2 is SVGIG (reference sequence). CDR3 bases: TGTGCCTGGAGTACCTGGCAGGGTAATGAAAAACTGTTTTTT. It specifies CAWSTWQGNEKLFF. The whole variable domain, filled in from reference TRBV30 and TRBJ1-4, reads SQTIHQWPATLVQPVGSPLSLECTVEGTSNPNLYWYRQAAGRGLQLLFYSVGIGQISSEVPQNLSASRPQDRQFILSSKKLLLSDSGFYLCAWSTWQGNEKLFFGSGTQLSVL.

The DNA for the CDR3 is TGCGCCAGCAGCCAACTTAGCGGGAAGAGGAATGAGCAGTTCTTC. It codes for CASSQLSGKRNEQFF. The V gene is TRBV4-1, the J gene TRBJ2-1, with 8 bases that match TRBD2. Germline V gene lookup returns CDR1 MGHRA and CDR2 YSYEKL. CDR3 length equals 15 residues. Trimming took 2 bases from V and 7 from J; bases not matched to a gene: 7.

This chain links TRBV4-3 with TRBJ2-7; a weak D match, TRBD2 (6 bases). Trimming removed 1 base from V and 2 bases from J, with 18 bases in between. Germline-derived CDR1 and CDR2 are LGHNA and YSLEER. This CDR3 region has 17 residues. The CDR3 here is CASSQGLSGLAPYEQYF. In nucleotides, the CDR3 is TGCGCCAGCAGCCAAGGGTTGAGCGGGCTTGCACCCTACGAGCAGTACTTC.

The chain links TRBV4-2 to TRBJ2-7, with D possibly TRBD2 on 6 matching bases. Deletions cut 0 bases from V and 4 bases from J, with 13 bases between. CDR1 is LGHNA, CDR2 YNFKEQ, per germline. The CDR3 contains 15 residues. This CDR3 is CASSQEWRGFYEQYF. CDR3 sequence (DNA): TGTGCCAGCAGCCAAGAATGGAGGGGATTTTACGAGCAGTACTTC.

The CDR3 sequence: CASSLTALETSGRNEQYF. CDR3 DNA sequence: TGTGCCAGCAGTTTGACGGCCTTGGAGACTAGCGGGAGAAACGAGCAGTACTTC. V gene TRBV28 combines with J gene TRBJ2-7; 12 bases agree with TRBD2. CDR1 is MDHEN, CDR2 SYDVKM, per germline. The CDR3 totals 18 residues. J was trimmed by 5 bases and V by 3 bases; bases with no gene match: 14.

The rearrangement uses TRBV7-9 and TRBJ2-1; possibly TRBD2 for D (6 bases). The germline V gene encodes CDR1 SEHNR and CDR2 FQNEAQ (reference sequence). This CDR3 has 16 amino acids. Trimming removed 2 bases from V and 0 bases from J, with 11 bases in between. CDR3 DNA: TGTGCCAGCAGCTTATGGAGACTAGGCTCCTACAATGAGCAGTTCTTC. This codes for CASSLWRLGSYNEQFF.

This sequence joins TRBV5-8 and TRBJ2-1, with 11 bases that match TRBD2. The V and J ends lost 4 bases and 4 bases, in that order; junction bases with no gene match: 13. Per germline, CDR1 SGHTS and CDR2 YDEGEE. CDR3 length: 18 amino acids. The CDR3 DNA sequence: TGTGCCAGCAGCGCCGGCATCCCGGGACTAGCGGAGTACAATGAGCAGTTCTTC. This codes for CASSAGIPGLAEYNEQFF.